This T cell receptor (beta chain) was documented in a study of OX40 agonist ivuxolimab in advanced cancers. Study observations and caveats: At doses 0.1 to 3.0 mg/kg, CD4+ and CD8+ clones expanded. Antigen specificity of clonally expanded peripheral T cells was not established.

V lost 0 bases to trimming and J lost 6 bases, with 5 bases between them. This CDR3 is 12 amino acids long. In germline, CDR1 is GTSNPN, CDR2 SVGIG (reference sequence). Concerning this clone itself: Antigen specificity is unknown.

The assay was immunoSEQ multiplex PCR, and TCRdb's table has in-frame clones only and misses some. The sample lists thousands of clones; roughly 70% were seen once. The input for sequencing was CD4+ or CD8+ T cells sorted from blood, taken in a trial of the OX40 agonist ivuxolimab. The sequence came from an adult with an advanced solid tumor such as melanoma, head and neck, liver or kidney cancer. The chain carries TRBV30 and TRBJ2-2, with D unclear. CDR3 DNA: TGTGCCTGGAGTGTCGGGTCCGGGGAGCTGTTTTTT. Protein: CAWSVGSGELFF. Full variable domain (rest looked up from reference TRBV30 and TRBJ2-2): SQTIHQWPATLVQPVGSPLSLECTVEGTSNPNLYWYRQAAGRGLQLLFYSVGIGQISSEVPQNLSASRPQDRQFILSSKKLLLSDSGFYLCAWSVGSGELFFGEGSRLTVL.